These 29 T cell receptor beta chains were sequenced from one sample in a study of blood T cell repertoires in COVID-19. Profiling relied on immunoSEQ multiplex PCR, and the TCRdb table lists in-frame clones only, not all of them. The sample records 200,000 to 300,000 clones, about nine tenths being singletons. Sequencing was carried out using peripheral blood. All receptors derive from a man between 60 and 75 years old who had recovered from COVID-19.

The CDR3 sequence is CASSIVQGGEAFF. The CDR3 DNA follows: TGTGCCAGTAGTATAGTACAGGGCGGTGAAGCTTTCTTT. The V call is TRBV19, the J call TRBJ1-1, with TRBD1 as a possible D gene (6 bases). Germline CDR1 LNHDA, CDR2 SQIVND (reference sequence). CDR3 length: 13 amino acids. V lost 1 base and J 7 bases, leaving 10 bases between the germline ends.

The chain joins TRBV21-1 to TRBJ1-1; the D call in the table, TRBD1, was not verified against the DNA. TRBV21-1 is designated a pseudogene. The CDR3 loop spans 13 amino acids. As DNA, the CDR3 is TGTGCCAGCAACAACACAGGGAACACTGAAGCTTTCTTT. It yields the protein CASNNTGNTEAFF.

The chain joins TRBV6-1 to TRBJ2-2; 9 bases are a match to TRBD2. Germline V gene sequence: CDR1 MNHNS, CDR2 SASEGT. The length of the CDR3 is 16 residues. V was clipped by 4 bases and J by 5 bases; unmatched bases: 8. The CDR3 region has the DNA TGTGCCAGCAGTGGATCGGCGGGGGGGAGGACCGGGGAGCTGTTTTTT. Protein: CASSGSAGGRTGELFF.

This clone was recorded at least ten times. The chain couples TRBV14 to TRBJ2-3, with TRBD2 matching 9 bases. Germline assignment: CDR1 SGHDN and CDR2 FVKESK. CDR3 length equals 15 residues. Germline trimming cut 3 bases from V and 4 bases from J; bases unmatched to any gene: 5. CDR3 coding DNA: TGTGCCAGCAGCCATCGGGCGGGGGGGCCAGATACGCAGTATTTT. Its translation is CASSHRAGGPDTQYF. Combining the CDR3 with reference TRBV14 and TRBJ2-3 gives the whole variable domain EAGVTQFPSHSVIEKGQTVTLRCDPISGHDNLYWYRRVMGKEIKFLLHFVKESKQDESGMPNNRFLAERTGGTYSTLKVQPAELEDSGVYFCASSHRAGGPDTQYFGPGTRLTVL.

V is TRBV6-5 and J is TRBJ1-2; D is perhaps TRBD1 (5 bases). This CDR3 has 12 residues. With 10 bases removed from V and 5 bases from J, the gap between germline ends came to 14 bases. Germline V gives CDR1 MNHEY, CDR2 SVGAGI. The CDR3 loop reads CATSPGFYGYTF. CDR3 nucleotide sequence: TGTGCCACAAGCCCAGGGTTTTATGGCTACACCTTC.

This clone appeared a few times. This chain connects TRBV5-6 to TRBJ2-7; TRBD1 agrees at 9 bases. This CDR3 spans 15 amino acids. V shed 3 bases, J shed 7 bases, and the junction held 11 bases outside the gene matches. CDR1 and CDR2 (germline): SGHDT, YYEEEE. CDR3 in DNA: TGTGCCAGCAGCTCCCTCGGGACAGGGCCGGGGGAGCAGTACTTC. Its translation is CASSSLGTGPGEQYF. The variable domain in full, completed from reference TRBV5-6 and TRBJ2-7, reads DAGVTQSPTHLIKTRGQQVTLRCSPKSGHDTVSWYQQALGQGPQFIFQYYEEEERQRGNFPDRFSGHQFPNYSSELNVNALLLGDSALYLCASSSLGTGPGEQYFGPGTRLTVT.

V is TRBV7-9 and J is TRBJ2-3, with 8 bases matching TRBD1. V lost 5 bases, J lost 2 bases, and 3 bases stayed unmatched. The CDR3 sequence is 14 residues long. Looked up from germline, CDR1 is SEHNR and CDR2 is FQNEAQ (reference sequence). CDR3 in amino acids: CASSLTGDTDTQYF. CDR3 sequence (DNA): TGTGCCAGCAGCCTGACAGGGGACACAGATACGCAGTATTTT.

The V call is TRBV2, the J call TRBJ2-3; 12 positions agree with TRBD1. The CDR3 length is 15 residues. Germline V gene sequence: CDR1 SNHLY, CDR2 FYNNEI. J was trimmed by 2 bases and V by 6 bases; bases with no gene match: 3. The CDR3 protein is CASRGQGANTDTQYF. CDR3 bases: TGTGCCAGCAGGGGACAGGGGGCAAACACAGATACGCAGTATTTT. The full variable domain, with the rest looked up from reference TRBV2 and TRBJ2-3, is EPEVTQTPSHQVTQMGQEVILRCVPISNHLYFYWYRQILGQKVEFLVSFYNNEISEKSEIFDDQFSVERPDGSNFTLKIRSTKLEDSAMYFCASRGQGANTDTQYFGPGTRLTVL.

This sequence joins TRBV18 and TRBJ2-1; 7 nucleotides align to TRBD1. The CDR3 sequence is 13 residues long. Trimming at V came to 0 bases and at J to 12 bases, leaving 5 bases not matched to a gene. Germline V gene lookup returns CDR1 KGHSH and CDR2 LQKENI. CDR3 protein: CASSPPGQFLQFF. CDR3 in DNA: TGTGCCAGCTCACCACCGGGACAGTTTTTGCAGTTCTTC.

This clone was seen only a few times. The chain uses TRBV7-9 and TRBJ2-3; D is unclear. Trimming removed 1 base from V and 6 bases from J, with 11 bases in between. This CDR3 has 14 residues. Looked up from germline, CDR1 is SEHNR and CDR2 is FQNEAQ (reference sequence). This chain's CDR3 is CASSLGDMPDTQYF. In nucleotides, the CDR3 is TGTGCCAGCAGCTTAGGTGACATGCCTGATACGCAGTATTTT.

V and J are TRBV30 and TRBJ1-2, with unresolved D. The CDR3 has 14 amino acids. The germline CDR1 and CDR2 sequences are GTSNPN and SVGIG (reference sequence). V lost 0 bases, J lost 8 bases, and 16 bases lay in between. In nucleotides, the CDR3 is TGTGCCTGGAGTGTAACTCAACCGAACGGGGGCTACACCTTC. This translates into CAWSVTQPNGGYTF.

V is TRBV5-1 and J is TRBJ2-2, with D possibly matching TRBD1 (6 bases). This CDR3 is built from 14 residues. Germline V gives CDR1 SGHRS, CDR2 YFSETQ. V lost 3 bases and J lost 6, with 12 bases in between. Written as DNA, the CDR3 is TGCGCCAGCAGCTCACAGGGAAACGCCGGGGAGCTGTTTTTT. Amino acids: CASSSQGNAGELFF. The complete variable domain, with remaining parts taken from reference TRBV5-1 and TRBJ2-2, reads KAGVTQTPRYLIKTRGQQVTLSCSPISGHRSVSWYQQTPGQGLQFLFEYFSETQRNKGNFPGRFSGRQFSNSRSEMNVSTLELGDSALYLCASSSQGNAGELFFGEGSRLTVL.

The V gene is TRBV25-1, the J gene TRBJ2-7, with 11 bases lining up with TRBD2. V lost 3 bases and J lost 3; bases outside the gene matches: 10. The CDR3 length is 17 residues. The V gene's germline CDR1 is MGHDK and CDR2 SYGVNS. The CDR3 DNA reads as TGTGCCAGCAGTGATGACACTAGCGGGGGCCGGAACTACGAGCAGTACTTC. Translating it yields CASSDDTSGGRNYEQYF.

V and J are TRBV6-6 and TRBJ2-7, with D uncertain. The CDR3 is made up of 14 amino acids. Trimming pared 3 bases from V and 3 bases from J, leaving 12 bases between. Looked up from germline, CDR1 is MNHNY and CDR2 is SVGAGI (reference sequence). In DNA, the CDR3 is TGTGCCAGCAGTTATGGGTCGGGTCACTACGAGCAGTACTTC. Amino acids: CASSYGSGHYEQYF.

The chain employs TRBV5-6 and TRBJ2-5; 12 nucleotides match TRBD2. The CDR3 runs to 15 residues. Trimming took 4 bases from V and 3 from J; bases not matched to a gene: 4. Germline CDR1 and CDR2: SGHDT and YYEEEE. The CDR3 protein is CASSPSGGAKETQYF. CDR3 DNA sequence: TGTGCCAGCAGCCCTAGCGGGGGGGCGAAAGAGACCCAGTACTTC.

The CDR3 reads CASMRTGNTEAFF. CDR3 coding DNA: TGTGCCAGCATGAGGACAGGGAACACTGAAGCTTTCTTT. J is TRBJ1-1 and V is TRBV7-2, with TRBD1 matching 7 bases. The CDR3 consists of 13 residues. Unmatched junction bases numbered 3, after V lost 7 bases and J lost 1 base. The germline V gene has CDR1 SGHTA and CDR2 FQGNSA.

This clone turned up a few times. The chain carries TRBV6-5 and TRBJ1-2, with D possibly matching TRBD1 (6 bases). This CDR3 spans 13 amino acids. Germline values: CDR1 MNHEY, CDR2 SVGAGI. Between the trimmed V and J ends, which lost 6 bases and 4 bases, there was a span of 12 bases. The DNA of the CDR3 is TGTGCCAGCAGCCAACAGGGTCCCTATGGCTACACCTTC. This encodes CASSQQGPYGYTF.

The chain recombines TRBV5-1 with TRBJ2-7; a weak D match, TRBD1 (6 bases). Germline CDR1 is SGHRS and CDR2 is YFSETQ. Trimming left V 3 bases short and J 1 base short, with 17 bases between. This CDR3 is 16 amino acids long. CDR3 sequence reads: CASSSKSGTLSYEQYF. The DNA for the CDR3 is TGCGCCAGCAGCTCGAAATCCGGGACACTATCCTACGAGCAGTACTTC.

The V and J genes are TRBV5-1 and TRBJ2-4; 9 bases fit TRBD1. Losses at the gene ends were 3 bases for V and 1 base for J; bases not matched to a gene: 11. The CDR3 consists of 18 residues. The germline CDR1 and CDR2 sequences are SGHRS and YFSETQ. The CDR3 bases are TGCGCCAGCAGCTACAACCCACCGGGACAGGGTGCCAAAAACATTCAGTACTTC. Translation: CASSYNPPGQGAKNIQYF.

The CDR3 protein is CASSGGQVEAFF. CDR3 bases: TGTGCCAGCTCGGGCGGACAGGTGGAAGCTTTCTTT. The chain carries TRBV18 and TRBJ1-1, with TRBD1 identical over 7 bases. Germline V lookup: CDR1 KGHSH, CDR2 LQKENI. Unmatched junction bases numbered 6, after V lost 6 bases and J lost 8 bases. The CDR3 loop spans 12 amino acids. Combining the CDR3 with reference TRBV18 and TRBJ1-1 gives the whole variable domain NAGVMQNPRHLVRRRGQEARLRCSPMKGHSHVYWYRQLPEEGLKFMVYLQKENIIDESGMPKERFSAEFPKEGPSILRIQQVVRGDSAAYFCASSGGQVEAFFGQGTRLTVV.

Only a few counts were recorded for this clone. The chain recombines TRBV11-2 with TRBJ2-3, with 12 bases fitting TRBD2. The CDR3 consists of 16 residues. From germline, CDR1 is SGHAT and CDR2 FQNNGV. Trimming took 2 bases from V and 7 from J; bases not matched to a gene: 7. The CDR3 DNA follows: TGTGCCAGCAGCTTAATATGGACTAGCGGGGAATATACGCAGTATTTT. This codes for CASSLIWTSGEYTQYF.

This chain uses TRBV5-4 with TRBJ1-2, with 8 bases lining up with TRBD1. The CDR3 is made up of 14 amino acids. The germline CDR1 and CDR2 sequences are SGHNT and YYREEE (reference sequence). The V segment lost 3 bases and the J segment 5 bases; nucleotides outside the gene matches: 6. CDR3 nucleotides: TGTGCCAGCAGCTCGATGGGACAGGAGTATGGCTACACCTTC. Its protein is CASSSMGQEYGYTF.

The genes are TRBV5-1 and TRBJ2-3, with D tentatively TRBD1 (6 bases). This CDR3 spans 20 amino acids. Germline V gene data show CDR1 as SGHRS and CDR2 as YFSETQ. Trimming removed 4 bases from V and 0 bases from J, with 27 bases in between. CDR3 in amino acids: CASSHRTDFRSGSSTDTQYF. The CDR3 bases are TGCGCCAGCAGCCACCGGACAGATTTCCGCAGCGGATCCAGCACAGATACGCAGTATTTT. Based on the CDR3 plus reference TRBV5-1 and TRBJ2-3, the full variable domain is KAGVTQTPRYLIKTRGQQVTLSCSPISGHRSVSWYQQTPGQGLQFLFEYFSETQRNKGNFPGRFSGRQFSNSRSEMNVSTLELGDSALYLCASSHRTDFRSGSSTDTQYFGPGTRLTVL.

CDR3 nucleotide sequence: TGTGCCAGCAGTTTTTCGGACAGGGCTATGGCTTTCTTT. This codes for CASSFSDRAMAFF. V is TRBV27 and J is TRBJ1-1; TRBD1 agrees at 8 bases. The CDR3 spans 13 residues. Germline-derived CDR1 and CDR2 are MNHEY and SMNVEV (reference sequence). The J segment lost 11 bases and the V segment lost 3 bases, leaving 8 bases of the junction unmatched.

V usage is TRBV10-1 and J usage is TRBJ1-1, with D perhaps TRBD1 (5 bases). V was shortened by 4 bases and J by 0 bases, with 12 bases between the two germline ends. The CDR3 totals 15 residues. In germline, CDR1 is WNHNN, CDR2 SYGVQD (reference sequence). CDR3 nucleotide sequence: TGCGCCAGCAGTGCTTCGACAGACTTGAACACTGAAGCTTTCTTT. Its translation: CASSASTDLNTEAFF.

For the CDR3, the DNA is TGTGCCACCCGTTCATGGGGCACCGAAGCTTTCTTT. It encodes CATRSWGTEAFF. The chain joins TRBV19 to TRBJ1-1; tentatively, D is TRBD1 (5 bases). CDR1 and CDR2 (germline): LNHDA, SQIVND (reference sequence). Trimming shortened V by 10 bases and J by 8 bases, and 17 bases separated the two germline ends. CDR3 size: 12 residues.

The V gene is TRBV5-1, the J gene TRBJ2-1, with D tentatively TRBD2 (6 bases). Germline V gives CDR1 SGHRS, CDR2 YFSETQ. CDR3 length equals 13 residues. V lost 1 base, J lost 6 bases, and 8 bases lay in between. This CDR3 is CASSLYGGNEQFF. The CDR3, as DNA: TGCGCCAGCAGCTTGTACGGGGGCAATGAGCAGTTCTTC.

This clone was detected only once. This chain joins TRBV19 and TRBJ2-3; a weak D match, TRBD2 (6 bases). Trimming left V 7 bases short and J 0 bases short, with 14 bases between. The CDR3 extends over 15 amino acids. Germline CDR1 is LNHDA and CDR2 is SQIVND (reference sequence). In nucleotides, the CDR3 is TGTGCCAGTAAAGTCGGAGGGAGGAGCACAGATACGCAGTATTTT. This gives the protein CASKVGGRSTDTQYF.

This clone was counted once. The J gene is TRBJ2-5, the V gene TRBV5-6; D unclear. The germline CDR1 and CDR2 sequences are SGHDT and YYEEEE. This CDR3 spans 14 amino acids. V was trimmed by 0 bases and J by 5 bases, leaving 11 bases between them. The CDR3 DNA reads TGTGCCAGCAGCTTGGAAATAGGCAGGGAGACCCAGTACTTC. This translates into CASSLEIGRETQYF.